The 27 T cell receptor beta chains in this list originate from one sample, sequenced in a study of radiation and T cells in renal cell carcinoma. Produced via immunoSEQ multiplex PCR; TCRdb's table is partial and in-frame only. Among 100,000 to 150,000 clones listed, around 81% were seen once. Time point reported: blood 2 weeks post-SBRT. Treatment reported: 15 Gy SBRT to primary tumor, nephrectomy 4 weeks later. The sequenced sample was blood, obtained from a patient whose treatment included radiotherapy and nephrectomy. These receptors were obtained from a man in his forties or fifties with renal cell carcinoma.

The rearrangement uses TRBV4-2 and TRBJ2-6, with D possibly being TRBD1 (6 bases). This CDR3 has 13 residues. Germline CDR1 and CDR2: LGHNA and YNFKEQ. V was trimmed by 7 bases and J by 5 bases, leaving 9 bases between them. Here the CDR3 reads CASTGEWANVLTF. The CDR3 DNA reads TGTGCCAGCACAGGGGAATGGGCCAACGTCCTGACTTTC.

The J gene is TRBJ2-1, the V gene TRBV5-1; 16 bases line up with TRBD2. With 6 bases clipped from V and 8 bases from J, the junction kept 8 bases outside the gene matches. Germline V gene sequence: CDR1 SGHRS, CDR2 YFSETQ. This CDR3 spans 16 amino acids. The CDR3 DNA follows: TGCGCCAGCACCGGGACTAGCGGGGGGGCCTCTCATGAGCAGTTCTTC. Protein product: CASTGTSGGASHEQFF.

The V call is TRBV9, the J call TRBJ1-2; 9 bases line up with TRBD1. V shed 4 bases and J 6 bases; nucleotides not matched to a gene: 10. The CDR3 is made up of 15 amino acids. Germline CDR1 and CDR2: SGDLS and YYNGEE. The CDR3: CASSKRRTGEDGYTF. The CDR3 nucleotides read TGTGCCAGCAGCAAGCGAAGGACAGGGGAGGATGGCTACACCTTC.

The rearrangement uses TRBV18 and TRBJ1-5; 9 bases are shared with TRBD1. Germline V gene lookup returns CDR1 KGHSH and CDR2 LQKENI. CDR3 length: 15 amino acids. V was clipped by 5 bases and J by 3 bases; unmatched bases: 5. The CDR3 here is CASSSGTGNNQPQHF. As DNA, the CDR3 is TGTGCCAGCTCATCCGGGACAGGGAACAATCAGCCCCAGCATTTT.

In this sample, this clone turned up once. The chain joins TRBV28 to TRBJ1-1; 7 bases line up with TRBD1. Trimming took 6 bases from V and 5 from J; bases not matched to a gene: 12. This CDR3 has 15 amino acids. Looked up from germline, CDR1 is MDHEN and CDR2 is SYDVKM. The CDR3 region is CASRIQPGQKTEAFF. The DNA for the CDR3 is TGTGCCAGCAGGATTCAACCGGGACAGAAGACTGAAGCTTTCTTT.

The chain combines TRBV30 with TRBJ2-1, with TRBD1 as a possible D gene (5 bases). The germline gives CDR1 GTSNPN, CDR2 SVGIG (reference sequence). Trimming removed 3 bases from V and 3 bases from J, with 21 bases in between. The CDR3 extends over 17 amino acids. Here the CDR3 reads CAWSRSHGASGYNEQFF. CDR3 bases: TGTGCCTGGAGCCGATCGCATGGGGCCTCCGGCTACAATGAGCAGTTCTTC.

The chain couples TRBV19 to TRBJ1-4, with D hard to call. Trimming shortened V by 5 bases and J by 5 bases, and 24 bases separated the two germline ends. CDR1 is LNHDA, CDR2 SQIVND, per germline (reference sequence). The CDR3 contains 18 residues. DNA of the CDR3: TGTGCCAGTAGTCGGTTACAAGCTACAACCTCGGGGAATGAAAAACTGTTTTTT. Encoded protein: CASSRLQATTSGNEKLFF.

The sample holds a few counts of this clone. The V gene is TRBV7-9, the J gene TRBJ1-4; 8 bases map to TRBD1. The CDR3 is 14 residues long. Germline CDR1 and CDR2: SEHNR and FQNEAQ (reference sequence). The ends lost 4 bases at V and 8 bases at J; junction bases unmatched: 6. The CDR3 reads CASSSRGLGEKLFF. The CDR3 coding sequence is TGTGCCAGCAGCTCCAGGGGGCTTGGAGAAAAACTGTTTTTT.

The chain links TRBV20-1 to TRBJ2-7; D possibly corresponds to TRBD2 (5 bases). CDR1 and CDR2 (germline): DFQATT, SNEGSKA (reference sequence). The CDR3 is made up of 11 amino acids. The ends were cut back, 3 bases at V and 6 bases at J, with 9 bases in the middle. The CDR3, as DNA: TGCAGTGCTAGCGAGAGGGCCGAGCAGTACTTC. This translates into CSASERAEQYF.

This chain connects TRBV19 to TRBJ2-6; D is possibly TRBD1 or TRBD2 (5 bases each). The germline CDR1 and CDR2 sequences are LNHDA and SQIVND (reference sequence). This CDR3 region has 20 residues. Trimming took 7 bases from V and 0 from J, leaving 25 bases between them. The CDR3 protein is CASIPHRGGKSSSGANVLTF. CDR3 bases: TGTGCCAGTATCCCTCATCGTGGGGGAAAGTCTTCCTCTGGGGCCAACGTCCTGACTTTC.

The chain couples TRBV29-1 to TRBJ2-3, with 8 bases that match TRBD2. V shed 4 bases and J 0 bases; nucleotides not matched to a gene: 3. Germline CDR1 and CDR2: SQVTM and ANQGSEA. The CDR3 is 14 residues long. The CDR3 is CSVGLAGSTDTQYF. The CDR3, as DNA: TGCAGCGTTGGGCTAGCGGGCAGCACAGATACGCAGTATTTT.

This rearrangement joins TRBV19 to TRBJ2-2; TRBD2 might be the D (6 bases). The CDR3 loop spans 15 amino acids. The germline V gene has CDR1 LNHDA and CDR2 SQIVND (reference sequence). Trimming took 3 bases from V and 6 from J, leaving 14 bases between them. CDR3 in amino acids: CASSIWGVAAGELFF. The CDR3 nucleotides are TGTGCCAGTAGTATTTGGGGGGTCGCGGCCGGGGAGCTGTTTTTT.

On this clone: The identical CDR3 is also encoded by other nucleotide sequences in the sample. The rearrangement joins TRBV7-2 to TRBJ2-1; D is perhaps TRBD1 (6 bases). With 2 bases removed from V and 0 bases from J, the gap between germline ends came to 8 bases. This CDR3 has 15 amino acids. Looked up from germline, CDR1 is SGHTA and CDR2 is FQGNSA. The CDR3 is CASSLRGSSYNEQFF. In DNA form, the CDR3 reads TGTGCCAGCAGCTTAAGGGGGAGCTCCTACAATGAGCAGTTCTTC.

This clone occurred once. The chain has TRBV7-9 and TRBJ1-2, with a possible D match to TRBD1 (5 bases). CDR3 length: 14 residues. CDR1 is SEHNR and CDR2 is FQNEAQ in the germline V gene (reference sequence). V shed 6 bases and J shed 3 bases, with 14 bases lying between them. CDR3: CASRSQGLDYGYTF. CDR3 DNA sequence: TGTGCCAGCAGGTCCCAGGGTCTCGACTATGGCTACACCTTC.

The CDR3 nucleotides are TGCGCCAGCAGCCAAGATCGGGGGACTAGCGGGTCGTCGAACGCAGATACGCAGTATTTT. Translated: CASSQDRGTSGSSNADTQYF. The genes are TRBV4-1 and TRBJ2-3; 12 bases line up with TRBD2. V lost 0 bases, J lost 4 bases, and 14 bases stayed unmatched. Germline CDR1 MGHRA, CDR2 YSYEKL. The CDR3 runs to 20 residues.

CDR3 residues: CASSVLNTEAFF. As DNA, the CDR3 is TGTGCCAGCAGTGTCCTGAACACTGAAGCTTTCTTT. J is TRBJ1-1 and V is TRBV2; D is undetermined. The germline CDR1 and CDR2 sequences are SNHLY and FYNNEI. CDR3 length: 12 amino acids. The V and J ends lost 4 bases and 0 bases respectively, with 3 bases between them.

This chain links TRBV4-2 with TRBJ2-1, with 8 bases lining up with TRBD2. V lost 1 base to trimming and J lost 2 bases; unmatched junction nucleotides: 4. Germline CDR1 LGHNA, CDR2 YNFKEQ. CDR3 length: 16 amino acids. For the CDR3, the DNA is TGTGCCAGCAGCCAAGGAGCGGGAGAGACCTACAATGAGCAGTTCTTC. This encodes CASSQGAGETYNEQFF.

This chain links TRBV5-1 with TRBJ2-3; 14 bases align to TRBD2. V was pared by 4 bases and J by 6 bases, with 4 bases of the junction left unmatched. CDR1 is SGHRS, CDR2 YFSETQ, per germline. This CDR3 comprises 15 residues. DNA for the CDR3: TGCGCCAGCAGCCGCGGACTAGCGGGGGGTGATACGCAGTATTTT. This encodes CASSRGLAGGDTQYF.

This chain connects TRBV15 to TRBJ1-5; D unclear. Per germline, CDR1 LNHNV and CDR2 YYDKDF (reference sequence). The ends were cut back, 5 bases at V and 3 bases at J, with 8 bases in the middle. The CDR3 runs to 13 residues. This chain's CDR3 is CATSSRNNQPQHF. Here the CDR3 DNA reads TGTGCCACCAGCTCTCGCAACAATCAGCCCCAGCATTTT.

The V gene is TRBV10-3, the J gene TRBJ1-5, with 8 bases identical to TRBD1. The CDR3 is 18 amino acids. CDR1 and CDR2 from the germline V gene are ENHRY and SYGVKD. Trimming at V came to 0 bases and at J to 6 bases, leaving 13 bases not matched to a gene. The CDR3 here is CAISESTLRTGLVQPQHF. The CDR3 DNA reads TGTGCCATCAGTGAGTCGACTCTTAGGACAGGGCTCGTTCAGCCCCAGCATTTT.

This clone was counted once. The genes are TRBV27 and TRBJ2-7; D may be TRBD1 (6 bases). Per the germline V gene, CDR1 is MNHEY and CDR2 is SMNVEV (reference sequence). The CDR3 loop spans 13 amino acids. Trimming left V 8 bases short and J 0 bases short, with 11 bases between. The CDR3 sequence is CASVDRSSYEQYF. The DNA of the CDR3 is TGTGCCAGCGTCGACAGGAGCTCCTACGAGCAGTACTTC.

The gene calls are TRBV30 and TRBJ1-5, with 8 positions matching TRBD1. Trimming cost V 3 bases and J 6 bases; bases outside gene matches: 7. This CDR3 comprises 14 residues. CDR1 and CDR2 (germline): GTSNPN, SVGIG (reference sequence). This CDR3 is CAWSAGTGIQPQHF. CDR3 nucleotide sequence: TGTGCCTGGAGCGCCGGGACAGGAATTCAGCCCCAGCATTTT.

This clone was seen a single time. The DNA of the CDR3 is TGTGCCAGCAGCTTAGCTGGACAGTTACACACTGAAGCTTTCTTT. The encoded protein is CASSLAGQLHTEAFF. The chain combines TRBV7-9 with TRBJ1-1; D is possibly TRBD1 (6 bases). The CDR3 has 15 amino acids. CDR1 and CDR2 from the germline V gene are SEHNR and FQNEAQ (reference sequence). V lost 0 bases and J 3 bases, leaving 11 bases between the germline ends.

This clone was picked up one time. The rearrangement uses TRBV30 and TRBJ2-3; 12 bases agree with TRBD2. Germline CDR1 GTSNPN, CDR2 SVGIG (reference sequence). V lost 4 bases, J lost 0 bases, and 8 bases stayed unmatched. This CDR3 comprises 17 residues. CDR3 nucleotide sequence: TGTGCCTGGAAGAAACTAGCGGGGGGAGCTAGCACAGATACGCAGTATTTT. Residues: CAWKKLAGGASTDTQYF. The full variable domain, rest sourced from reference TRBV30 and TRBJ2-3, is SQTIHQWPATLVQPVGSPLSLECTVEGTSNPNLYWYRQAAGRGLQLLFYSVGIGQISSEVPQNLSASRPQDRQFILSSKKLLLSDSGFYLCAWKKLAGGASTDTQYFGPGTRLTVL.

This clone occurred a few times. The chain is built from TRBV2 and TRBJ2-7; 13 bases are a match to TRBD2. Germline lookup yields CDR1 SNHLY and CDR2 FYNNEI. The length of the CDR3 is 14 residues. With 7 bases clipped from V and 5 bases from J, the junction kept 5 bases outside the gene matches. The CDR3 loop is CASTGLAGVHEQYF. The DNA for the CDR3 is TGTGCCAGCACTGGACTAGCGGGAGTTCACGAGCAGTACTTC.

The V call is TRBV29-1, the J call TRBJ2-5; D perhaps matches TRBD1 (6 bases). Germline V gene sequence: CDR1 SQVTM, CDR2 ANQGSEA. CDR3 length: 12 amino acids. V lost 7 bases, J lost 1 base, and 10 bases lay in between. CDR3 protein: CSEGDGQETQYF. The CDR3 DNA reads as TGCAGCGAGGGGGACGGCCAAGAGACCCAGTACTTC.

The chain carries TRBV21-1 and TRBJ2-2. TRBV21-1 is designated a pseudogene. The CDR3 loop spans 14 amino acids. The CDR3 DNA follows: TGTGCCAGCCCGGGACGGCGCTGCACCGGGGAGCTGTTTTTT. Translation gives CASPGRRCTGELFF.